What follows are 28 T cell receptor beta chains derived from one specimen sequenced in a study of preoperative IRX-2 immunotherapy in early breast cancer. Treatment denoted: preoperative locoregional IRX-2 cytokine immunotherapy. This table comes from immunoSEQ multiplex PCR, and its TCRdb copy is limited to in-frame clones, with some not included. This table holds about 98,000 clones, roughly 90% found once. The material was tumor tissue, obtained after IRX-2 immunotherapy. The receptors derive from a human donor with breast cancer.

This clone was found a few times. The chain has TRBV5-1 and TRBJ1-3; 8 nucleotides agree with TRBD1. The J segment lost 2 bases and the V segment lost 3 bases, leaving 1 base of the junction unmatched. CDR3 size: 14 residues. Per the germline V gene, CDR1 is SGHRS and CDR2 is YFSETQ. CDR3 nucleotides: TGCGCCAGCAGCTCACAGGGGGCTGGAAACACCATATATTTT. Its protein is CASSSQGAGNTIYF.

This clone was counted a single time. The J gene is TRBJ2-7, the V gene TRBV6-8, with 10 bases aligning to TRBD1. Germline V gene sequence: CDR1 MNHGY, CDR2 SAAAGT. The J segment lost 3 bases and the V segment lost 6 bases, leaving 5 bases of the junction unmatched. CDR3 length equals 14 residues. The CDR3 sequence: CASRSRDRGYEQYF. The CDR3 coding sequence is TGTGCCAGCAGAAGCCGGGACAGGGGCTACGAGCAGTACTTC.

Comments on this clone: Compared with germline, one end of the junction differs, possibly owing to a read error. The chain carries TRBV9 and TRBJ2-7; maybe TRBD2 (5 bases). The germline CDR1 and CDR2 sequences are SGDLS and YYNGEE. The CDR3 length is 13 residues. CDR3 protein: CASSPRTSFEQYF. For the CDR3, the DNA is TGTGCCAGCAGCCCACGGACTTCCTTCGAGCAGTACTTC. Drawing the rest from reference TRBV9 and TRBJ2-7, the complete variable domain is DSGVTQTPKHLITATGQRVTLRCSPRSGDLSVYWYQQSLDQGLQFLIQYYNGEERAKGNILERFSAQQFPDLHSELNLSSLELGDSALYFCASSPRTSFEQYFGPGTRLTVT.

The V and J genes are TRBV1 and TRBJ1-1. TRBV1 is a pseudogene segment. The CDR3 extends over 14 amino acids. The CDR3 loop reads CASTRGIENTEAFF. In nucleotides, the CDR3 is TGCGCCAGCACGCGGGGTATTGAAAACACTGAAGCTTTCTTT.

The gene calls are TRBV10-2 and TRBJ1-5; D is possibly TRBD1 (5 bases). V lost 7 bases and J 1 base, leaving 14 bases between the germline ends. This CDR3 has 15 amino acids. Germline assignment: CDR1 WSHSY and CDR2 SAAADI. The CDR3 region is CASTDTPRSNQPQHF. DNA of the CDR3: TGCGCCAGCACGGACACCCCCCGGAGCAATCAGCCCCAGCATTTT.

The chain recombines TRBV28 with TRBJ1-1, with D unresolved. Germline CDR1 is MDHEN and CDR2 is SYDVKM. The CDR3 is 14 residues long. V was pared by 6 bases and J by 0 bases, with 11 bases between. The CDR3 loop is CASRIQTLNTEAFF. The CDR3 DNA is TGTGCCAGCAGGATACAGACACTGAACACTGAAGCTTTCTTT.

This sequence joins TRBV19 and TRBJ2-2; D assignment may be TRBD1 or TRBD2 (5 bases each). The CDR3 sequence is 15 residues long. Between the trimmed V and J ends, which lost 6 bases and 0 bases, there was a span of 11 bases. Germline V gives CDR1 LNHDA, CDR2 SQIVND (reference sequence). The CDR3 protein is CASRGTSANTGELFF. As DNA, the CDR3 is TGTGCCAGTAGGGGGACGTCCGCGAACACCGGGGAGCTGTTTTTT.

The rearrangement joins TRBV5-1 to TRBJ1-1; 9 bases align to TRBD1. The V segment lost 4 bases and the J segment 4 bases; nucleotides outside the gene matches: 5. The CDR3 loop spans 14 amino acids. The germline V gene encodes CDR1 SGHRS and CDR2 YFSETQ. The CDR3 sequence is CASSPTGGGTEAFF. CDR3 coding DNA: TGCGCCAGCAGCCCGACAGGGGGAGGCACTGAAGCTTTCTTT.

The rearrangement joins TRBV29-1 to TRBJ1-5; 9 nucleotides agree with TRBD1. Germline V gene data show CDR1 as SQVTM and CDR2 as ANQGSEA. The ends lost 4 bases at V and 4 bases at J; junction bases unmatched: 2. CDR3 length: 13 amino acids. CDR3 DNA sequence: TGCAGCGTTGTGACAGGGGGAAATCAGCCCCAGCATTTT. Translating gives CSVVTGGNQPQHF.

The CDR3 DNA reads TGTGCTAGTGGTTTTAACACGTACTATGGCTACACCTTC. The encoded protein is CASGFNTYYGYTF. The chain uses TRBV12-5 and TRBJ1-2, with D unresolved. The CDR3 is 13 amino acids. Between the trimmed V and J ends, which lost 3 bases and 3 bases, there was a span of 8 bases. CDR1 LGHNT and CDR2 FRNRAP come from the germline V gene.

J is TRBJ2-2 and V is TRBV16; no clear D gene. The CDR3 loop spans 16 amino acids. Between the trimmed V and J ends, which lost 4 bases and 1 base, there was a span of 13 bases. Germline V gene data show CDR1 as KGHSY and CDR2 as FQNENV. The CDR3 region has the DNA TGTGCCAGCAGCCCGCTGGGAAAGGGGAACACCGGGGAGCTGTTTTTT. It translates to CASSPLGKGNTGELFF. Based on the CDR3 plus reference TRBV16 and TRBJ2-2, the full variable domain is GEEVAQTPKHLVRGEGQKAKLYCAPIKGHSYVFWYQQVLKNEFKFLISFQNENVFDETGMPKERFSAKCLPNSPCSLEIQATKLEDSAVYFCASSPLGKGNTGELFFGEGSRLTVL.

This rearrangement joins TRBV7-1 to TRBJ1-5; no clear D. TRBV7-1 is treated as an ORF (open reading frame) with a function not yet certain. The CDR3 contains 14 residues. The V end lost 4 bases, the J end lost 3 bases, and 10 bases lay between the germline ends. This CDR3 reads CASSFGSLNQPQHF. The CDR3 bases are TGTGCCAGCAGCTTCGGCAGCCTCAATCAGCCCCAGCATTTT.

This clone has a handful of counts. The V call is TRBV7-6, the J call TRBJ1-1; 7 bases align to TRBD1. Losses at the gene ends were 1 base for V and 0 bases for J; bases not matched to a gene: 2. This CDR3 is 15 amino acids long. CDR1 is SGHVS and CDR2 is FNYEAQ in the germline V gene. This CDR3 is CASSLGDRVNTEAFF. CDR3 sequence (DNA): TGTGCCAGCAGCTTAGGGGACAGAGTGAACACTGAAGCTTTCTTT.

J is TRBJ1-2 and V is TRBV15, with a possible D match to TRBD1 (5 bases). V lost 3 bases and J 4 bases, leaving 18 bases between the germline ends. Looked up from germline, CDR1 is LNHNV and CDR2 is YYDKDF (reference sequence). The length of the CDR3 is 16 residues. The CDR3 reads CATSRPGARYGYGYTF. CDR3 bases: TGTGCCACCAGCAGGCCCGGGGCACGGTACGGCTATGGCTACACCTTC.

This clone was recorded once. The rearrangement links TRBV5-1 to TRBJ2-3; 7 bases are shared with TRBD2. This CDR3 has 14 amino acids. Germline CDR1 and CDR2: SGHRS and YFSETQ. V trimming: 4 bases; J trimming: 8 bases; junction bases outside the gene matches: 10. CDR3 in amino acids: CASSLVGGEGTQYF. The CDR3 DNA is TGCGCCAGCAGCCTCGTGGGGGGGGAAGGTACGCAGTATTTT. Full variable domain (outside the CDR3, taken from reference TRBV5-1 and TRBJ2-3): KAGVTQTPRYLIKTRGQQVTLSCSPISGHRSVSWYQQTPGQGLQFLFEYFSETQRNKGNFPGRFSGRQFSNSRSEMNVSTLELGDSALYLCASSLVGGEGTQYFGPGTRLTVL.

The chain recombines TRBV12-5 with TRBJ2-7, with D unclear. Germline CDR1 and CDR2: LGHNT and FRNRAP. The length of the CDR3 is 13 residues. V was shortened by 5 bases and J by 5 bases, with 13 bases between the two germline ends. The DNA for the CDR3 is TGTGCTAGTGGTATGATTTTCGGGCACGAGCAGTACTTC. Its translation is CASGMIFGHEQYF.

The chain combines TRBV19 with TRBJ2-3, with D perhaps matching TRBD2 (5 bases). The V gene lost 3 bases and the J gene lost 0 bases, with 16 bases spanning the gap. The CDR3 runs to 17 residues. Per the germline V gene, CDR1 is LNHDA and CDR2 is SQIVND (reference sequence). The DNA of the CDR3 is TGTGCCAGTAGTATCACCTCATTAGCGACTAGCACAGATACGCAGTATTTT. Amino acids: CASSITSLATSTDTQYF. Combining the CDR3 with reference TRBV19 and TRBJ2-3 gives the whole variable domain DGGITQSPKYLFRKEGQNVTLSCEQNLNHDAMYWYRQDPGQGLRLIYYSQIVNDFQKGDIAEGYSVSREKKESFPLTVTSAQKNPTAFYLCASSITSLATSTDTQYFGPGTRLTVL.

This clone was counted once. Additional DNA sequences in this sample encode the identical CDR3. This CDR3 reads CASSSPGQGNQPQHF. In DNA, the CDR3 is TGTGCCAGCAGTTCCCCTGGACAGGGGAATCAGCCCCAGCATTTT. V and J are TRBV28 and TRBJ1-5; TRBD1 aligns across 9 bases. J lost 4 bases, V lost 4 bases, and 5 bases had no gene match. Germline CDR1 and CDR2: MDHEN and SYDVKM. The CDR3 is made up of 15 amino acids.

This chain uses TRBV30 with TRBJ1-2; D not certain. The CDR3 is made up of 13 amino acids. Germline CDR1 reads GTSNPN; CDR2 reads SVGIG (reference sequence). V dropped 0 bases and J dropped 5 bases, with 10 bases sitting between them. The CDR3 sequence is CAWSVSGPYGYTF. CDR3 in DNA: TGTGCCTGGAGTGTATCCGGACCGTATGGCTACACCTTC.

This chain connects TRBV22-1 to TRBJ2-5; the table's D call, TRBD1, was not checked against the DNA. TRBV22-1 is deemed a pseudogene. The CDR3 totals 15 residues. The CDR3 region has the DNA TGTGCCACCAGTGATCCCCGACAGGGGAGGGAGACCCAGTACTTC. Protein sequence: CATSDPRQGRETQYF.

V and J are TRBV14 and TRBJ1-6; D is unresolved. Deletions cut 1 base from V and 7 bases from J, with 11 bases between. This CDR3 region has 15 residues. Germline values: CDR1 SGHDN, CDR2 FVKESK. The CDR3 reads CASSQVEGGNSPLHF. As DNA, the CDR3 is TGTGCCAGCAGCCAAGTTGAGGGAGGCAATTCACCCCTCCACTTT.

The chain joins TRBV19 to TRBJ2-3; no definite D call. The CDR3 is 12 amino acids. Germline CDR1 and CDR2: LNHDA and SQIVND (reference sequence). With 9 bases removed from V and 1 base from J, the gap between germline ends came to 8 bases. CDR3 region: CASGRGTDTQYF. The CDR3, as DNA: TGTGCCAGCGGCCGGGGCACAGATACGCAGTATTTT.

The chain carries TRBV28 and TRBJ1-5; no definite D call. CDR1 and CDR2 (germline): MDHEN, SYDVKM. This CDR3 is built from 12 residues. V dropped 3 bases and J dropped 5 bases, with 5 bases sitting between them. CDR3 sequence reads: CASSLVDQPQHF. The DNA for the CDR3 is TGTGCCAGCAGTTTGGTCGATCAGCCCCAGCATTTT.

This clone turned up a few times. V usage is TRBV11-3 and J usage is TRBJ1-4; maybe TRBD1 (5 bases). The CDR3 has 18 amino acids. The V gene lost 1 base and the J gene lost 0 bases, with 15 bases spanning the gap. Germline V gene lookup returns CDR1 SGHNT and CDR2 YENEEA. The CDR3 region has the DNA TGTGCCAGCAGCTTAGTCCCGGACATGACGACAACTAATGAAAAACTGTTTTTT. Translating gives CASSLVPDMTTTNEKLFF.

The genes are TRBV19 and TRBJ1-4; D unclear. V was shortened by 3 bases and J by 2 bases, with 13 bases between the two germline ends. In germline, CDR1 is LNHDA, CDR2 SQIVND (reference sequence). The CDR3 loop spans 16 amino acids. The CDR3 DNA sequence: TGTGCCAGTAGTATCAAGGGTGCCCGCACTAATGAAAAACTGTTTTTT. The encoded protein is CASSIKGARTNEKLFF. Complete variable domain (other parts from reference TRBV19 and TRBJ1-4): DGGITQSPKYLFRKEGQNVTLSCEQNLNHDAMYWYRQDPGQGLRLIYYSQIVNDFQKGDIAEGYSVSREKKESFPLTVTSAQKNPTAFYLCASSIKGARTNEKLFFGSGTQLSVL.

The chain combines TRBV29-1 with TRBJ2-5; TRBD2 matches at 12 bases. This CDR3 has 14 residues. Germline lookup yields CDR1 SQVTM and CDR2 ANQGSEA. V dropped 8 bases and J dropped 5; count of bases not matched to a gene: 9. The CDR3 sequence: CSSLLAGGSETQYF. The CDR3 nucleotides are TGCAGCTCCCTACTAGCGGGAGGATCGGAGACCCAGTACTTC.

This clone was counted a single time. The J gene is TRBJ2-7, the V gene TRBV19; either TRBD1 or TRBD2 may supply D (5 bases each). Germline-derived CDR1 and CDR2 are LNHDA and SQIVND (reference sequence). Deletions cut 4 bases from V and 2 bases from J, with 15 bases between. The CDR3 length is 15 residues. This CDR3 is CASSSHGTAAYEQYF. The CDR3 DNA reads TGTGCCAGTAGTAGCCACGGGACGGCGGCCTACGAGCAGTACTTC.

CDR3 loop: CASSPPTGGYQETQYF. The CDR3 DNA is TGTGCCAGCTCACCGCCGACAGGGGGGTACCAAGAGACCCAGTACTTC. This chain connects TRBV18 to TRBJ2-5, with 9 bases fitting TRBD1. This CDR3 is 16 amino acids long. Germline CDR1 KGHSH, CDR2 LQKENI. Trimming took 3 bases from V and 0 from J; bases not matched to a gene: 5.